This TCR beta chain was sequenced during a study of OX40 agonist ivuxolimab in advanced cancers. The germline gives CDR1 SGHDN, CDR2 FVKESK. The CDR3 totals 17 residues. Trimming took off 4 bases at V and 2 bases at J, with 20 bases between the two ends. The repertoire was sequenced with immunoSEQ multiplex PCR; TCRdb's copy has only in-frame clones and lacks some. The table has around 40,000 clones, about 82% seen once. The table lists this clone with a few counts. The genes are TRBV14 and TRBJ1-1, with a weak D call TRBD1 (6 bases). The sample consisted of CD4+ or CD8+ T cells sorted from blood, taken in a trial of the OX40 agonist ivuxolimab. The sequence was obtained from an adult with an advanced solid tumor such as melanoma, head and neck, liver or kidney cancer. As DNA, the CDR3 is TGTGCCAGCAGCCCGAAGCCGGGGGGCTCCATTAACACTGAAGCTTTCTTT. Protein sequence: CASSPKPGGSINTEAFF.